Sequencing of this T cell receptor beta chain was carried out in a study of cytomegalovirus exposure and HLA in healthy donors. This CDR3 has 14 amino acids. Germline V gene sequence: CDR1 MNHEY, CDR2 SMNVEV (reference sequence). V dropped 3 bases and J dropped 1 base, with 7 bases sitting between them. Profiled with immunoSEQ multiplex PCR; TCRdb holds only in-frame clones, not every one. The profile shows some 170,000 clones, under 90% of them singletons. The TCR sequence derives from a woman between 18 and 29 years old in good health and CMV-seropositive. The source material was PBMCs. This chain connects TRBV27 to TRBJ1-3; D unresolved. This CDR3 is CASSFARSGNTIYF. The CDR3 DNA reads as TGTGCCAGCAGTTTCGCCAGGTCTGGAAACACCATATATTTT.